This T cell receptor beta chain comes out of a study of shared T cell receptors in the human thymus. Profiled with immunoSEQ multiplex PCR; TCRdb holds only in-frame clones, not every one. The sample contains more than 300,000 clones, approximately 95% of which appear only once. This clone was seen just once. The CDR3 is made up of 16 amino acids. CDR1 and CDR2 from the germline V gene are SGHAT and FQNNGV. J was trimmed by 2 bases and V by 0 bases; bases with no gene match: 6. The TCR comes from a human donor. The chain carries TRBV11-2 and TRBJ2-7, with 8 bases matching TRBD2. The sample consisted of thymocytes. The CDR3 nucleotides are TGTGCCAGCAGCTTAGAAGGTAGCGGGACAACCTACGAGCAGTACTTC. Amino acids: CASSLEGSGTTYEQYF.